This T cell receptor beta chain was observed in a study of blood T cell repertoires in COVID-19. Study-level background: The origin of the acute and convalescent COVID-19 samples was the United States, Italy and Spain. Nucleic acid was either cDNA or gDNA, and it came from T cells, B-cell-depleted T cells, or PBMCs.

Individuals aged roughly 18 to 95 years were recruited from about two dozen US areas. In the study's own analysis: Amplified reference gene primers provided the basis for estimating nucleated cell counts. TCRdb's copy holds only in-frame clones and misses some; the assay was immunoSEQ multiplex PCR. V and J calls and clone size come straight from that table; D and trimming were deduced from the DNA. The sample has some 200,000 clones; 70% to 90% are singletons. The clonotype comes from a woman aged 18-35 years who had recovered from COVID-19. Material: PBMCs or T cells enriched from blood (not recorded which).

CDR3 region: CASRPGLAGGPNTGELFF. CDR3 nucleotide sequence: TGTGCCAGCAGGCCGGGACTAGCGGGAGGGCCGAACACCGGGGAGCTGTTTTTT. The chain is built from TRBV28 and TRBJ2-2, with 16 bases aligning to TRBD2. The CDR3 extends over 18 amino acids. Germline V lookup: CDR1 MDHEN, CDR2 SYDVKM. The V gene end was trimmed by 6 bases and the J gene end by 0 bases; junction bases not matched to a gene: 4.